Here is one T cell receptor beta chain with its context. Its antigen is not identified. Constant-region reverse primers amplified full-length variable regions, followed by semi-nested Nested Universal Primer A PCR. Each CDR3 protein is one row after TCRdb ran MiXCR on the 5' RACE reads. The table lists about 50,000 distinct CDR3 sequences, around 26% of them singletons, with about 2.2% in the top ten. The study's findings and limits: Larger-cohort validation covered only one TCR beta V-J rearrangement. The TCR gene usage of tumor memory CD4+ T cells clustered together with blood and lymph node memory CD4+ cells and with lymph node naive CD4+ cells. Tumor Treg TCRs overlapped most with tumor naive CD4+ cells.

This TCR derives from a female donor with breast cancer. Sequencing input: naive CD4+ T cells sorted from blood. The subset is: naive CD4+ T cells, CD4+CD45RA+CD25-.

The CDR3 nucleotides are TGCAGCGCAAAGGACAGGCAAAACATTCAGTACTTC. As protein: CSAKDRQNIQYF. The chain uses TRBV29-1 and TRBJ2-4, with TRBD1 matching 7 bases. The germline V gene has CDR1 SQVTM and CDR2 ANQGSEA. The CDR3 covers 12 residues. J lost 5 bases, V lost 7 bases, and 5 bases had no gene match.